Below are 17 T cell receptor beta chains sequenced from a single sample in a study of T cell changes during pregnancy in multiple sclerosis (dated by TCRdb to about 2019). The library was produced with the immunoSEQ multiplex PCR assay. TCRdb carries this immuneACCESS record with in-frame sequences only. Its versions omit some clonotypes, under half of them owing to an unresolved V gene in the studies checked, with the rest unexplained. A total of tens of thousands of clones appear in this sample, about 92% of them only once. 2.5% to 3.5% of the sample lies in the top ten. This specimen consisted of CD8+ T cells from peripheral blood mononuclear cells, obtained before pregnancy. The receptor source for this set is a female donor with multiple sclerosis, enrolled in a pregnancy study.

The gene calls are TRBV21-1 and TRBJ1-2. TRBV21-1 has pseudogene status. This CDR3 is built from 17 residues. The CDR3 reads CASSKRVAECRRHGYTF. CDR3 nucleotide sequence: TGTGCCAGCAGCAAAAGAGTAGCTGAGTGCCGAAGACATGGCTACACCTTC.

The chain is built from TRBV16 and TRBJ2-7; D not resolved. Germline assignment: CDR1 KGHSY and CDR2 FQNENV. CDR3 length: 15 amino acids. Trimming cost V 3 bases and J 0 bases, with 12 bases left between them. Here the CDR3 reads CASSHPGHTSYEQYF. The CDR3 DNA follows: TGTGCCAGCAGCCACCCGGGTCACACCTCCTACGAGCAGTACTTC.

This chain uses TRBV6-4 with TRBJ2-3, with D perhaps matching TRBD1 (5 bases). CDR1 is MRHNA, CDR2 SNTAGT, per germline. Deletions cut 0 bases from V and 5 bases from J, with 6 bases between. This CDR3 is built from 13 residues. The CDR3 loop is CASSDSRGDTQYF. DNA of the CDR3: TGTGCCAGCAGTGACTCAAGGGGAGATACGCAGTATTTT.

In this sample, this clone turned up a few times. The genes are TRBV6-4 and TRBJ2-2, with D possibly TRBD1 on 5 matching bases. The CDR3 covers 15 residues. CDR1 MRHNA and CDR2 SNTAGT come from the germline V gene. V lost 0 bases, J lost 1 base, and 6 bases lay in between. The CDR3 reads CASSDSQGNTGELFF. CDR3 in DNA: TGTGCCAGCAGTGACTCTCAGGGGAACACCGGGGAGCTGTTTTTT.

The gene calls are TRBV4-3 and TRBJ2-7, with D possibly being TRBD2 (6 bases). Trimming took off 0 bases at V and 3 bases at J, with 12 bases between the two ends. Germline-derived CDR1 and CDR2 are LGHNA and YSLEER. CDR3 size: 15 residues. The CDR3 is CASSQDWGDGYEQYF. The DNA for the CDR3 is TGCGCCAGCAGCCAAGATTGGGGGGACGGCTACGAGCAGTACTTC.

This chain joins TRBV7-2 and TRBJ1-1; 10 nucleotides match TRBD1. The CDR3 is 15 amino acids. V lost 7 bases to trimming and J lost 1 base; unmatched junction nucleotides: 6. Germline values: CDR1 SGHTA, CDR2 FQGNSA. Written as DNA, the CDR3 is TGTGCCAGCACCGAAGACAGGGGGCAGAACACTGAAGCTTTCTTT. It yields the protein CASTEDRGQNTEAFF.

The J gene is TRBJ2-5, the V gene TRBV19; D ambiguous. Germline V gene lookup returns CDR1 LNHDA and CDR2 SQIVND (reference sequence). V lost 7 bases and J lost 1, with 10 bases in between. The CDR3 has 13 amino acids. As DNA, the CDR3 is TGTGCCAGTATGGGCTACCTCCAAGAGACCCAGTACTTC. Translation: CASMGYLQETQYF.

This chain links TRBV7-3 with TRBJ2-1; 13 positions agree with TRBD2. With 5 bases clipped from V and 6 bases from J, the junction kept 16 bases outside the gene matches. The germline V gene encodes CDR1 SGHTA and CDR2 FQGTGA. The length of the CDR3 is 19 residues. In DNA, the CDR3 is TGTGCCAGCAGCGGTCCAACTAGCGGGGGGGCTAAGTTCGGCAATGAGCAGTTCTTC. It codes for CASSGPTSGGAKFGNEQFF.

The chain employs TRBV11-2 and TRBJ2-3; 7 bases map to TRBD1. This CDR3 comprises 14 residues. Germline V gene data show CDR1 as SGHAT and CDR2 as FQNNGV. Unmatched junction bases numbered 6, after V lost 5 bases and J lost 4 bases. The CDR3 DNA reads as TGTGCCAGCAGCCGGGACAGTCCCCCAGATACGCAGTATTTT. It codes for CASSRDSPPDTQYF.

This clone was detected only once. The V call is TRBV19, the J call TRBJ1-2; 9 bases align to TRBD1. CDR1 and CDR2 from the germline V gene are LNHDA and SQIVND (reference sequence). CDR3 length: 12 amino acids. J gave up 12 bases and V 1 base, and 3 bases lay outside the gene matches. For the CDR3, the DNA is TGTGCCAGTAGTATAGGGGGACAGGGTCACACCTTC. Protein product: CASSIGGQGHTF.

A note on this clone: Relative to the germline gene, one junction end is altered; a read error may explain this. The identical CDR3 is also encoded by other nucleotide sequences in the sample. The CDR3, as DNA: TGTGCTAGCAGTTACTCGAGGACAGAGGGGTCCTACGAGCAGTACTTC. Translation gives CASSYSRTEGSYEQYF. This chain joins TRBV6-5 and TRBJ2-7, with D possibly being TRBD1 (6 bases). The length of the CDR3 is 16 residues. The germline V gene has CDR1 MNHEY and CDR2 SVGAGI.

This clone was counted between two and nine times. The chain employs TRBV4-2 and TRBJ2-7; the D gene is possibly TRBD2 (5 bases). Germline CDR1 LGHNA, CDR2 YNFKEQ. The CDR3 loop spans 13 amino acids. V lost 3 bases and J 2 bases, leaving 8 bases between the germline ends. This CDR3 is CASSQELAYEQYF. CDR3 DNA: TGTGCCAGCAGCCAGGAACTAGCCTACGAGCAGTACTTC.

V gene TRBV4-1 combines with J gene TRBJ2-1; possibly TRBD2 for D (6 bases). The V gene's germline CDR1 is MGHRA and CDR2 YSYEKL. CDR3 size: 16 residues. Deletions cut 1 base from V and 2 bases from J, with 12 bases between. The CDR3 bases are TGCGCCAGCAGCCAAGTGCCGGGACTCGCCTACAATGAGCAGTTCTTC. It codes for CASSQVPGLAYNEQFF.

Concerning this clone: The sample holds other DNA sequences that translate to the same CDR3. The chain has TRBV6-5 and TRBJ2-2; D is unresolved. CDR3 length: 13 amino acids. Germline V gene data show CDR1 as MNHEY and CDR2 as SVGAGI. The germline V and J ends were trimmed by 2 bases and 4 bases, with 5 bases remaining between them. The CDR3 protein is CASSYGSTGELFF. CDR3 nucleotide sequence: TGTGCCAGCAGTTACGGTAGCACCGGGGAGCTGTTTTTT.

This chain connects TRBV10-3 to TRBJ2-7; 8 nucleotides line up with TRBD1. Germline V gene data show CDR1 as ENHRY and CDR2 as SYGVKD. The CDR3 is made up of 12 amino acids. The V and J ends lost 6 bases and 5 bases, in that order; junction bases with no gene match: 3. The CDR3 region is CAISEDRDEQYF. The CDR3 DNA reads TGTGCCATCAGCGAGGACAGGGACGAGCAGTACTTC.

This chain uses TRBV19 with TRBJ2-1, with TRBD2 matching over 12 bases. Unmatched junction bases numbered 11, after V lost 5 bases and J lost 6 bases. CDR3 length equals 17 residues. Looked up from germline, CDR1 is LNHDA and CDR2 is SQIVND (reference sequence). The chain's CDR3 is CASSLLTLAGGPNEQFF. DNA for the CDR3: TGTGCCAGTAGTCTACTGACACTAGCGGGGGGTCCCAATGAGCAGTTCTTC.

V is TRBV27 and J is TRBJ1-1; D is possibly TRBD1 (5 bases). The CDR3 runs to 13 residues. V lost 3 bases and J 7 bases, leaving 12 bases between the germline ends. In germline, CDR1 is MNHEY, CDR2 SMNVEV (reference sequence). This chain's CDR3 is CASSLSDSDEAFF. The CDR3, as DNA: TGTGCCAGCAGTTTGAGCGACAGCGATGAAGCTTTCTTT.